This record covers a single TCR beta chain. Trimming took 2 bases from V and 4 from J, leaving 12 bases between them. Germline CDR1 KGHSH, CDR2 LQKENI. The CDR3 runs to 15 residues. Using immunoSEQ multiplex PCR, the repertoire was profiled, and TCRdb retains in-frame clones only, with some absent. The sample includes 300,000 to 400,000 clones, approximately 67% of them seen just once. This specimen comes from a study of cytotoxic CD8 clonotypes in ibrutinib-treated CLL. Study-level information: Within the patient group, 11 were relapsed/refractory and over 14 treatment-naive, and some 18 were IGHV unmutated. Some 25 partial and 2 complete responses; at median 68 months, approximately 14 remitted, roughly 12 progressed.

The TCR originated in a human donor with chronic lymphocytic leukemia. The V and J genes are TRBV18 and TRBJ1-3; D is uncertain. Sequencing was performed on PBMCs, taken after 36 months of ibrutinib treatment. The CDR3 bases are TGTGCCAGCTCACCATGGCAGGTAGCAGGAAACACCATATATTTT. Translation gives CASSPWQVAGNTIYF.